This T cell receptor (beta chain) was recorded in a study of T cells in Graves' hyperthyroidism and ophthalmopathy. Graves' hyperthyroidism qualified as stable when ophthalmopathy did not progress within 18 months. As to this clonotype: Just one base apart from a much larger clone, this may be a read error.

RNA transcripts were the template for amplifying TCR beta CDR3 regions. When the TCR CDR3 underwent first-round RT-PCR, the HTBI primer set was used. Using its own MiXCR run on the multiplex PCR reads, TCRdb lists one record per CDR3 protein. The sample lists hundreds of thousands of distinct CDR3 sequences; 35% to 40% were seen once. The CDR3 has 15 amino acids. The ends were cut back, 5 bases at V and 0 bases at J, with 10 bases in the middle. The rearrangement joins TRBV12-3 or TRBV12-4 to TRBJ1-4, with TRBD1 as a possible D gene (5 bases). The sample comprised blood. The receptor comes from a man aged 18-30 years with Graves' hyperthyroidism. This chain's CDR3 is CASSRTLATNEKLFF. The DNA for the CDR3 is TGTGCCAGCAGTCGGACACTTGCAACTAATGAAAAACTGTTTTTT.